The 16 T cell receptor beta chains in this list originate from one sample, sequenced in a study of beta chain features in type 1 diabetes. What these receptors recognize is not known. Sequencing targeted expressed TCRB transcripts, as all isolated RNA had been reverse transcribed. Data came from immunoSEQ multiplex PCR; TCRdb stores just in-frame clones and leaves some out. The sample contains 600,000 to 700,000 clones, around 11% of which appear only once. Study conclusions and caveats: Within each of all four CD4+ subsets, Type 1 diabetes patients had TCRB CDR3s that were moderately but significantly shorter.

Sequencing used naive CD4+ T cells from blood. These receptors were taken from a man aged 25 to 40 with type 1 diabetes.

The chain recombines TRBV29-1 with TRBJ2-7; TRBD1 might be the D (6 bases). The CDR3 spans 12 residues. Per germline, CDR1 SQVTM and CDR2 ANQGSEA. Trimming shortened V by 4 bases and J by 9 bases, and 16 bases separated the two germline ends. The CDR3: CSVAAAGAGQYF. CDR3 nucleotide sequence: TGCAGCGTTGCTGCGGCAGGGGCCGGGCAGTACTTC.

The chain couples TRBV7-9 to TRBJ2-5, with D possibly matching TRBD1 (6 bases). This CDR3 region has 18 residues. In germline, CDR1 is SEHNR, CDR2 FQNEAQ (reference sequence). Between the trimmed V and J ends, which lost 0 bases and 3 bases, there was a span of 20 bases. The DNA for the CDR3 is TGTGCCAGCAGCTTAGCGGGGGCAGGGCCGACAAGAAAAGAGACCCAGTACTTC. As protein: CASSLAGAGPTRKETQYF.

In the case of this clone: At one end the junction does not follow the germline gene, possibly because of a read error. This sequence joins TRBV27 and TRBJ2-7; D gene unclear. The CDR3 totals 10 residues. CDR1 and CDR2 (germline): MNHEY, SMNVEV (reference sequence). The CDR3 DNA follows: TGTGCCAGCAGTTTACGGGTCTACCACTTC. Translating it yields CASSLRVYHF.

V is TRBV7-9 and J is TRBJ2-1; D possibly corresponds to TRBD1 (6 bases). CDR1 is SEHNR, CDR2 FQNEAQ, per germline (reference sequence). V lost 0 bases and J lost 10, with 10 bases in between. This CDR3 comprises 13 residues. The CDR3: CASSLAGGSEQFF. The CDR3 DNA reads as TGTGCCAGCAGCTTAGCAGGGGGAAGCGAGCAGTTCTTC.

This chain joins TRBV4-1 and TRBJ2-6; D uncertain. The V end was cut by 3 bases, the J end by 0 bases, with 18 bases between. This CDR3 spans 19 amino acids. The V gene's germline CDR1 is MGHRA and CDR2 YSYEKL. The CDR3 loop is CASSHKPFRTDSGANVLTF. The DNA for the CDR3 is TGCGCCAGCAGCCATAAACCCTTCCGCACTGACTCTGGGGCCAACGTCCTGACTTTC.

The V and J genes are TRBV5-5 and TRBJ1-4; D might be TRBD1 (6 bases). Germline V CDR1 and CDR2: SGHKS, YYEKEE (reference sequence). The CDR3 length is 14 residues. V was cut by 3 bases and J by 4 bases, with 10 bases left in between. The CDR3 DNA follows: TGTGCCAGCAGCTCAAGACAGGATAATGAAAAACTGTTTTTT. Encoded protein: CASSSRQDNEKLFF.

The chain uses TRBV6-6 and TRBJ2-7; 8 positions agree with TRBD1. Germline trimming cut 6 bases from V and 6 bases from J; bases unmatched to any gene: 7. This CDR3 is built from 13 residues. The germline CDR1 and CDR2 sequences are MNHNY and SVGAGI (reference sequence). The CDR3 DNA reads as TGTGCCAGCAGCCGGACAGGGTTGGTCGAGCAGTACTTC. It encodes CASSRTGLVEQYF.

The chain joins TRBV13 to TRBJ1-3; D remains ambiguous. Trimming removed 0 bases at V and 0 bases at J, with 6 bases between. This CDR3 has 15 amino acids. The germline CDR1 and CDR2 sequences are PRHDT and FYEKMQ (reference sequence). In DNA form, the CDR3 reads TGTGCCAGCAGCTTAGGCTCATACTCTGGAAACACCATATATTTT. This codes for CASSLGSYSGNTIYF.

This clone was detected a few times. This chain joins TRBV5-6 and TRBJ1-2; weak D call: TRBD1 (5 bases). Trimming shortened V by 4 bases and J by 2 bases, and 12 bases separated the two germline ends. The length of the CDR3 is 14 residues. Looked up from germline, CDR1 is SGHDT and CDR2 is YYEEEE. CDR3 bases: TGTGCCAGCAGCGCTGGTTGGGGGAACTATGGCTACACCTTC. Amino acids: CASSAGWGNYGYTF. The variable domain in full, with the rest retrieved from reference TRBV5-6 and TRBJ1-2, is DAGVTQSPTHLIKTRGQQVTLRCSPKSGHDTVSWYQQALGQGPQFIFQYYEEEERQRGNFPDRFSGHQFPNYSSELNVNALLLGDSALYLCASSAGWGNYGYTFGSGTRLTVV.

This clone was found a few times. The chain links TRBV12-5 to TRBJ1-1; D is possibly TRBD1 (6 bases). Germline-derived CDR1 and CDR2 are LGHNT and FRNRAP. V lost 5 bases and J lost 9, with 13 bases in between. There are 12 residues in the CDR3. CDR3 coding DNA: TGTGCTAGTGGTCCCCGTACAGGGAAAGCTTTCTTT. It codes for CASGPRTGKAFF. Combining the CDR3 with reference TRBV12-5 and TRBJ1-1 gives the whole variable domain DARVTQTPRHKVTEMGQEVTMRCQPILGHNTVFWYRQTMMQGLELLAYFRNRAPLDDSGMPKDRFSAEMPDATLATLKIQPSEPRDSAVYFCASGPRTGKAFFGQGTRLTVV.

CDR3 protein: CASSATVTYEQYF. As DNA, the CDR3 is TGTGCCAGCTCAGCAACAGTTACCTACGAGCAGTACTTC. The V call is TRBV18, the J call TRBJ2-7, with unresolved D. The germline gives CDR1 KGHSH, CDR2 LQKENI. Between the trimmed V and J ends, which lost 5 bases and 2 bases, there was a span of 10 bases. The CDR3 has 13 amino acids.

This clone has only a few counts. The CDR3 spells CASSVNTDSYNEQFF. The CDR3, as DNA: TGTGCCAGCAGCGTAAACACTGACTCCTACAATGAGCAGTTCTTC. J is TRBJ2-1 and V is TRBV9; D ambiguous. Trimming removed 1 base at V and 0 bases at J, with 8 bases between. CDR3 length: 15 residues. From germline, CDR1 is SGDLS and CDR2 YYNGEE.

The chain has TRBV9 and TRBJ1-2; weak D call: TRBD1 (5 bases). This CDR3 contains 17 residues. Germline CDR1 reads SGDLS; CDR2 reads YYNGEE. V lost 0 bases, J lost 8 bases, and 23 bases lay in between. The CDR3 DNA reads TGTGCCAGCAGCGTAGGGTGGGACCGACTATCTATGGAGGGCTACACCTTC. This sequence encodes CASSVGWDRLSMEGYTF.

Only a few counts were recorded for this clone. The gene calls are TRBV5-1 and TRBJ2-1, with D tentatively TRBD2 (5 bases). This CDR3 is 16 amino acids long. Germline V gives CDR1 SGHRS, CDR2 YFSETQ. V was clipped by 0 bases and J by 0 bases, with 10 bases between them. The CDR3 DNA reads as TGCGCCAGCAGCTTGGCCGGGGAAATCTCCTACAATGAGCAGTTCTTC. It specifies CASSLAGEISYNEQFF.

The chain joins TRBV6-1 to TRBJ2-7; the D call may be TRBD1 or TRBD2 (5 bases each). V shed 6 bases and J shed 5 bases, with 14 bases lying between them. Germline V gene lookup returns CDR1 MNHNS and CDR2 SASEGT. This CDR3 spans 13 amino acids. The CDR3 reads CASRPQGVHEQYF. The DNA for the CDR3 is TGTGCCAGCAGGCCGCAGGGAGTCCACGAGCAGTACTTC.

This chain uses TRBV7-2 with TRBJ2-5; TRBD1 agrees at 12 bases. Germline-derived CDR1 and CDR2 are SGHTA and FQGNSA. The CDR3 totals 18 residues. The junction had 13 bases not matched to a gene; V was cut back by 3 bases and J by 5 bases. In DNA form, the CDR3 reads TGTGCCAGCAGCTTCCGACTTTCCGGGACAGGGGGCGCTGAGACCCAGTACTTC. As protein: CASSFRLSGTGGAETQYF.